A single sample is the source of the 5 T cell receptor beta chains below, sequenced in a study of blood T cell repertoires in COVID-19. Some clones are missing from TCRdb's copy, which holds only in-frame ones; the method was immunoSEQ multiplex PCR. Of approximately 310,000 clones in the sample, around 87% were seen once. Sequencing was performed on peripheral blood. The receptors were gathered from a man over 45 with active or convalescent COVID-19.

The V call is TRBV6-5, the J call TRBJ1-2; D is unclear. The germline gives CDR1 MNHEY, CDR2 SVGAGI. The length of the CDR3 is 13 residues. V lost 6 bases and J 7 bases, leaving 15 bases between the germline ends. The CDR3 region is CASRQSQAVGYTF. CDR3 bases: TGTGCCAGCAGACAGTCTCAGGCAGTTGGCTACACCTTC.

The chain uses TRBV6-5 and TRBJ2-1, with 9 nucleotides matching TRBD2. V gave up 7 bases and J gave up 8 bases; unmatched junction bases: 6. CDR1 is MNHEY, CDR2 SVGAGI, per germline. The CDR3 totals 13 residues. The CDR3 here is CASKKGLAHEQFF. CDR3 DNA: TGTGCCAGCAAAAAGGGACTAGCCCATGAGCAGTTCTTC.

The rearrangement joins TRBV10-3 to TRBJ1-1, with D tentatively TRBD1 (6 bases). Germline V gene sequence: CDR1 ENHRY, CDR2 SYGVKD. The V and J ends lost 10 bases and 0 bases respectively, with 15 bases between them. The CDR3 is made up of 14 amino acids. CDR3 coding DNA: TGTGCCACCAGGGGCAGGAATTTGAACACTGAAGCTTTCTTT. Amino acids: CATRGRNLNTEAFF.

Only one count was recorded for this clone. The V and J genes are TRBV7-8 and TRBJ1-2; 9 positions match TRBD1. This CDR3 contains 13 residues. Germline V gene data show CDR1 as SGHVS and CDR2 as FQNEAQ. After removal of 2 bases from V and 8 bases from J, the junction contained 3 bases not matched to a gene. The CDR3 DNA reads TGTGCCAGCAGCTTATGGACAGGGGAGGGCTACACCTTC. Amino acid sequence: CASSLWTGEGYTF.

The genes are TRBV14 and TRBJ1-1; 7 bases are shared with TRBD1. CDR3 length: 13 amino acids. Germline CDR1 is SGHDN and CDR2 is FVKESK. The V gene end was trimmed by 1 base and the J gene end by 4 bases; junction bases not matched to a gene: 0. The CDR3 protein is CASSQGQGTEAFF. CDR3 bases: TGTGCCAGCAGCCAAGGACAGGGCACTGAAGCTTTCTTT. The full variable domain, rest sourced from reference TRBV14 and TRBJ1-1, is EAGVTQFPSHSVIEKGQTVTLRCDPISGHDNLYWYRRVMGKEIKFLLHFVKESKQDESGMPNNRFLAERTGGTYSTLKVQPAELEDSGVYFCASSQGQGTEAFFGQGTRLTVV.